These 18 T cell receptor beta chains share one sample of origin, sequenced in a study of blood T cell repertoires in COVID-19 (TCRdb year 2020). The library came from the immunoSEQ multiplex PCR assay. The immuneACCESS repertoire file appears here via TCRdb, limited to in-frame rearrangements. These files lack a portion of the clones; in checked studies, under half of the deficit traces to unresolved V genes, and the cause of the others is not known. Here the sample has hundreds of thousands of clones; 89% occur a single time. Approximately 5.5% of the sample is held by the ten biggest clonotypes. Material: PBMCs or T cells enriched from blood (not recorded which). Receptor source: a man in his sixties who had recovered from COVID-19.

CDR3 amino acids: CASSPSGQANQPQHF. The CDR3 region has the DNA TGTGCCAGCAGTCCGAGCGGACAGGCGAATCAGCCCCAGCATTTT. This sequence joins TRBV28 and TRBJ1-5, with 7 nucleotides matching TRBD1. CDR1 is MDHEN, CDR2 SYDVKM, per germline. The CDR3 has 15 amino acids. Trimming at V came to 5 bases and at J to 4 bases, leaving 8 bases not matched to a gene.

This rearrangement joins TRBV9 to TRBJ2-7; D possibly corresponds to TRBD1 (6 bases). The germline V and J ends were trimmed by 0 bases and 7 bases, with 20 bases remaining between them. Germline V gene sequence: CDR1 SGDLS, CDR2 YYNGEE. The length of the CDR3 is 16 residues. The CDR3 bases are TGTGCCAGCAGCGTAGCACCTCCTGGGGGCAACGGGGAGCAGTACTTC. Translated: CASSVAPPGGNGEQYF.

The chain uses TRBV5-1 and TRBJ1-1; perhaps TRBD1 as D (5 bases). CDR3 length: 14 amino acids. Germline V CDR1 and CDR2: SGHRS, YFSETQ. V lost 0 bases to trimming and J lost 5 bases, with 11 bases between them. Here the CDR3 reads CASSLGAGGTEAFF. The CDR3 nucleotides are TGCGCCAGCAGCTTGGGAGCCGGGGGGACTGAAGCTTTCTTT. The variable domain in full, with the rest retrieved from reference TRBV5-1 and TRBJ1-1, is KAGVTQTPRYLIKTRGQQVTLSCSPISGHRSVSWYQQTPGQGLQFLFEYFSETQRNKGNFPGRFSGRQFSNSRSEMNVSTLELGDSALYLCASSLGAGGTEAFFGQGTRLTVV.

The chain combines TRBV3-1 (or the pseudogene TRBV3-2) with TRBJ1-6; TRBD1 aligns across 9 bases. Germline trimming cut 5 bases from V and 10 bases from J; bases unmatched to any gene: 21. CDR3 size: 19 residues. CDR1 is LGHDT, CDR2 YNNKEL, per germline (reference sequence). CDR3 sequence (DNA): TGTGCCAGCAGCGACAAGATGGGCCAACAGGGGGCGGTAGGATCACCCCTCCACTTT. As protein: CASSDKMGQQGAVGSPLHF.

The V gene is TRBV28, the J gene TRBJ1-5; 7 bases map to TRBD1. The CDR3 covers 14 residues. With 5 bases clipped from V and 4 bases from J, the junction kept 5 bases outside the gene matches. Germline CDR1 is MDHEN and CDR2 is SYDVKM. Here the CDR3 DNA reads TGTGCCAGCAGTCCAATACAGGGGAATCAGCCCCAGCATTTT. Translated, it gives CASSPIQGNQPQHF.

The chain links TRBV5-1 to TRBJ2-1; TRBD2 matches 7 bases. Losses at the gene ends were 1 base for V and 5 bases for J; bases not matched to a gene: 3. CDR3 size: 14 residues. CDR1 is SGHRS, CDR2 YFSETQ, per germline. Here the CDR3 reads CASSLQGGDNEQFF. The CDR3 nucleotides are TGCGCCAGCAGCTTGCAGGGAGGGGACAATGAGCAGTTCTTC.

This clone came up once. The V and J genes are TRBV9 and TRBJ2-1, with TRBD2 matching over 13 bases. After removal of 0 bases from V and 7 bases from J, the junction contained 1 base not matched to a gene. The germline V gene encodes CDR1 SGDLS and CDR2 YYNGEE. CDR3 length equals 15 residues. For the CDR3, the DNA is TGTGCCAGCAGCGTAGGACTAGCGGGAGGTAATGAGCAGTTCTTC. Translating gives CASSVGLAGGNEQFF.

This clone was found once. This chain joins TRBV11-2 and TRBJ2-1; no clear D. This CDR3 region has 13 residues. Germline loops: CDR1 SGHAT, CDR2 FQNNGV. V was cut by 5 bases and J by 7 bases, with 12 bases left in between. This CDR3 is CASSRIARNEQFF. CDR3 coding DNA: TGTGCCAGCAGCCGAATTGCGAGAAATGAGCAGTTCTTC.

J is TRBJ2-5 and V is TRBV15; tentatively, D is TRBD2 (6 bases). The CDR3 is made up of 18 amino acids. Per the germline V gene, CDR1 is LNHNV and CDR2 is YYDKDF (reference sequence). V lost 0 bases to trimming and J lost 5 bases, with 22 bases between them. The CDR3 is CATSRELPGDNPRETQYF. The CDR3 nucleotides are TGTGCCACCAGCAGAGAACTACCGGGGGATAATCCCAGGGAGACCCAGTACTTC.

The rearrangement uses TRBV2 and TRBJ2-4; D is uncertain. Germline values: CDR1 SNHLY, CDR2 FYNNEI. This CDR3 has 14 residues. Trimming left V 8 bases short and J 2 bases short, with 13 bases between. The CDR3 sequence is CASVEHMTKNIQYF. CDR3 DNA: TGTGCCAGCGTTGAGCATATGACCAAAAACATTCAGTACTTC. The full variable domain, its missing parts supplied by reference TRBV2 and TRBJ2-4, is EPEVTQTPSHQVTQMGQEVILRCVPISNHLYFYWYRQILGQKVEFLVSFYNNEISEKSEIFDDQFSVERPDGSNFTLKIRSTKLEDSAMYFCASVEHMTKNIQYFGAGTRLSVL.

The chain employs TRBV5-1 and TRBJ2-7, with 11 bases that match TRBD2. This CDR3 has 15 amino acids. J was trimmed by 3 bases and V by 4 bases; bases with no gene match: 6. Germline CDR1 is SGHRS and CDR2 is YFSETQ. The CDR3 protein is CASSLLTSGVYEQYF. The DNA for the CDR3 is TGCGCCAGCAGCCTCCTGACTAGCGGGGTCTACGAGCAGTACTTC.

This clone was observed a few times. The genes are TRBV28 and TRBJ2-1; 8 positions agree with TRBD2. This CDR3 has 16 amino acids. V was clipped by 6 bases and J by 0 bases; unmatched bases: 7. Looked up from germline, CDR1 is MDHEN and CDR2 is SYDVKM. The CDR3 loop reads CASRTPAGGSYNEQFF. CDR3 nucleotide sequence: TGTGCCAGCAGAACCCCCGCGGGGGGCTCCTACAATGAGCAGTTCTTC.

The J gene is TRBJ2-7, the V gene TRBV5-1, with 10 nucleotides matching TRBD1. Per the germline V gene, CDR1 is SGHRS and CDR2 is YFSETQ. The V gene end was trimmed by 0 bases and the J gene end by 7 bases; junction bases not matched to a gene: 10. This CDR3 has 16 residues. The CDR3 DNA reads TGCGCCAGCAGCTTGGGTTCGGGACAGGGGCCTCAAGAGCAGTACTTC. This encodes CASSLGSGQGPQEQYF.

CDR3 residues: CASSSGLVGEQYF. The CDR3, as DNA: TGTGCCAGCAGCTCCGGACTAGTCGGCGAGCAGTACTTC. The V call is TRBV11-3, the J call TRBJ2-7, with 7 bases identical to TRBD2. V lost 4 bases, J lost 6 bases, and 6 bases stayed unmatched. This CDR3 comprises 13 residues. Germline assignment: CDR1 SGHNT and CDR2 YENEEA.

This rearrangement joins TRBV10-3 to TRBJ2-7; 10 nucleotides align to TRBD2. J lost 5 bases, V lost 5 bases, and 6 bases had no gene match. The V gene's germline CDR1 is ENHRY and CDR2 SYGVKD. The CDR3 is 14 residues long. CDR3 coding DNA: TGTGCCATCAGTTTTCAGCGGGAGGGCCACGAGCAGTACTTC. Residues: CAISFQREGHEQYF.

This clone was detected only once. The rearrangement uses TRBV18 and TRBJ1-4; 8 nucleotides align to TRBD1. The length of the CDR3 is 15 residues. Unmatched junction bases numbered 6, after V lost 3 bases and J lost 6 bases. The germline V gene encodes CDR1 KGHSH and CDR2 LQKENI. Written as DNA, the CDR3 is TGTGCCAGCTCACCGAGGACAGGGTCCTATGAAAAACTGTTTTTT. This gives the protein CASSPRTGSYEKLFF.

This rearrangement joins TRBV7-2 to TRBJ2-3, with 7 bases lining up with TRBD1. V gave up 5 bases and J gave up 0 bases; unmatched junction bases: 5. CDR1 is SGHTA, CDR2 FQGNSA, per germline. The CDR3 sequence is 15 residues long. CDR3 coding DNA: TGTGCCAGCAGCCAACACAGGGGAAGCACAGATACGCAGTATTTT. It specifies CASSQHRGSTDTQYF.

The chain carries TRBV5-1 and TRBJ1-1; 9 positions agree with TRBD1. CDR1 and CDR2 from the germline V gene are SGHRS and YFSETQ. This CDR3 has 13 amino acids. After removal of 0 bases from V and 8 bases from J, the junction contained 2 bases not matched to a gene. The CDR3 loop reads CASSLATGGEAFF. The CDR3, as DNA: TGCGCCAGCAGCTTGGCGACAGGGGGGGAAGCTTTCTTT.